This T cell receptor (beta chain) was identified during a study of CD8 T cells in ankylosing spondylitis. Quantitative barcoded 5'-RACE was used to prepare TCR beta libraries. In TCRdb, the 5' RACE reads were re-called with MiXCR into one record per CDR3 protein. This table holds 470,000 or so distinct CDR3 sequences, roughly a quarter found once. With regard to this clonotype: Its antigen remains unknown.

Overall study findings and caveats: Clones linked to disease were reported to show significant enrichment in matched ankylosing spondylitis synovial fluid. Earlier reports found some motif variants in synovial fluid and blood in reactive arthritis. In ankylosing spondylitis blood, a motif of about eight highly homologous TCR beta variants appeared characteristic. Peripheral blood samples showed relatively rare disease-linked clones, and these clones were CD8+.

The receptor comes from a male donor with ankylosing spondylitis. The sample consisted of blood, either unsorted or a sorted T cell fraction (not recorded which).

This chain's CDR3 is CASSLDIARGPSGTGELFF. For the CDR3, the DNA is TGCGCCAGCAGCTTGGACATCGCGAGAGGCCCCTCGGGGACCGGGGAGCTGTTTTTT. The genes are TRBV5-1 and TRBJ2-2; a possible D gene is TRBD2 (5 bases). V lost 0 bases, J lost 5 bases, and 23 bases lay in between. The CDR3 is 19 amino acids. Germline V CDR1 and CDR2: SGHRS, YFSETQ.